These 27 T cell receptor beta chains came from one sample sequenced in a study of shared clonotypes between healthy human individuals. As defined, naive CD8 cells were CD45RO-negative and positively selected for CCR7, with terminally differentiated effector memory CD45RA+ cells excluded. Some clones are missing from TCRdb's copy, which holds only in-frame ones; the method was immunoSEQ multiplex PCR. This table holds nearly 2 million clones, just under 95% found once. Sequences were obtained from naive CD8+ T cells sorted from blood. The receptors stem from a man between 18 and 35 years old in good health.

The J gene is TRBJ2-1, the V gene TRBV19, with D maybe TRBD2 (6 bases). V lost 5 bases, J lost 6 bases, and 17 bases lay in between. This CDR3 is built from 15 residues. Germline V gives CDR1 LNHDA, CDR2 SQIVND (reference sequence). DNA of the CDR3: TGTGCCAGTAGTGCCTTTGCCGGAGGGCCCAATGAGCAGTTCTTC. It codes for CASSAFAGGPNEQFF.

V is TRBV5-1 and J is TRBJ2-3, with 10 bases matching TRBD2. Germline trimming cut 6 bases from V and 5 bases from J; bases unmatched to any gene: 9. Germline assignment: CDR1 SGHRS and CDR2 YFSETQ. The CDR3 runs to 15 residues. The CDR3, as DNA: TGCGCCAGCACCCCAGCGGGAGGGGATATAGATACGCAGTATTTT. Translated: CASTPAGGDIDTQYF.

The chain combines TRBV2 with TRBJ2-3, with 12 bases fitting TRBD2. Germline CDR1 SNHLY, CDR2 FYNNEI. This CDR3 comprises 16 residues. V lost 7 bases and J lost 0; bases outside the gene matches: 5. The CDR3 DNA sequence: TGTGCCAGCATCCGGACTAGCGGGGCTAGCACAGATACGCAGTATTTT. Protein sequence: CASIRTSGASTDTQYF. Variable domain in full (rest from reference TRBV2 and TRBJ2-3): EPEVTQTPSHQVTQMGQEVILRCVPISNHLYFYWYRQILGQKVEFLVSFYNNEISEKSEIFDDQFSVERPDGSNFTLKIRSTKLEDSAMYFCASIRTSGASTDTQYFGPGTRLTVL.

Written as DNA, the CDR3 is TGTGCCAGCAGCGGAGACAGGGATTTCTACGAGCAGTACTTC. This gives the protein CASSGDRDFYEQYF. The rearrangement links TRBV7-9 to TRBJ2-7, with TRBD1 matching 7 bases. Germline lookup yields CDR1 SEHNR and CDR2 FQNEAQ (reference sequence). Unmatched junction bases numbered 7, after V lost 5 bases and J lost 3 bases. The CDR3 extends over 14 amino acids.

The J gene is TRBJ2-7, the V gene TRBV2, with 8 bases matching TRBD1. V was clipped by 3 bases and J by 6 bases; unmatched bases: 22. The CDR3 loop spans 19 amino acids. Germline V lookup: CDR1 SNHLY, CDR2 FYNNEI. In nucleotides, the CDR3 is TGTGCCAGCAGTGATTCTCCGGGACAGGATTTCATTGGGGCCAGCGAGCAGTACTTC. Its translation: CASSDSPGQDFIGASEQYF. Complete variable domain (other parts from reference TRBV2 and TRBJ2-7): EPEVTQTPSHQVTQMGQEVILRCVPISNHLYFYWYRQILGQKVEFLVSFYNNEISEKSEIFDDQFSVERPDGSNFTLKIRSTKLEDSAMYFCASSDSPGQDFIGASEQYFGPGTRLTVT.

The gene calls are TRBV19 and TRBJ2-5; D call uncertain. Germline V gene sequence: CDR1 LNHDA, CDR2 SQIVND (reference sequence). Between the trimmed V and J ends, which lost 6 bases and 1 base, there was a span of 9 bases. The CDR3 runs 13 residues. CDR3 DNA: TGTGCCAGTAGCTTGGGCAGCCAAGAGACCCAGTACTTC. Translating gives CASSLGSQETQYF.

A note on this clone: Distinct nucleotide sequences in the sample also encode this CDR3. This chain uses TRBV9 with TRBJ2-7; TRBD2 matches at 9 bases. V was pared by 2 bases and J by 2 bases, with 2 bases of the junction left unmatched. CDR3 size: 14 residues. The germline V gene has CDR1 SGDLS and CDR2 YYNGEE. The CDR3 region has the DNA TGTGCCAGCAGCGTTAGCGGGGGTCCCTACGAGCAGTACTTC. This translates into CASSVSGGPYEQYF.

The gene calls are TRBV5-6 and TRBJ1-1; no clear D gene. CDR1 and CDR2 from the germline V gene are SGHDT and YYEEEE. This CDR3 has 14 amino acids. The ends were cut back, 1 base at V and 0 bases at J, with 7 bases in the middle. As DNA, the CDR3 is TGTGCCAGCAGCTTGCTCTTCGTGAACACTGAAGCTTTCTTT. It translates to CASSLLFVNTEAFF.

The chain uses TRBV7-9 and TRBJ2-5; D unresolved. Germline-derived CDR1 and CDR2 are SEHNR and FQNEAQ (reference sequence). Trimming pared 2 bases from V and 3 bases from J, leaving 13 bases between. The CDR3 is 15 residues long. The CDR3 region is CASSLRVTEKETQYF. DNA of the CDR3: TGTGCCAGCAGCTTAAGAGTAACCGAGAAAGAGACCCAGTACTTC.

The gene calls are TRBV5-6 and TRBJ2-5; D possibly corresponds to TRBD1 (6 bases). The germline V gene encodes CDR1 SGHDT and CDR2 YYEEEE. CDR3 length: 14 amino acids. V lost 3 bases, J lost 3 bases, and 12 bases lay in between. As DNA, the CDR3 is TGTGCCAGCAGCTCCTCAGGGGCTGAAGAGACCCAGTACTTC. This encodes CASSSSGAEETQYF.

A note on this clone: At the DNA level, this CDR3 is encoded by other sequences in the same sample as well. The rearrangement joins TRBV7-9 to TRBJ2-7; unclear D gene. V was cut by 2 bases and J by 6 bases, with 8 bases left in between. Germline CDR1 is SEHNR and CDR2 is FQNEAQ (reference sequence). The CDR3 is 12 amino acids. CDR3 DNA sequence: TGTGCCAGCAGCTTATTAGCTTCCGAGCAGTACTTC. This encodes CASSLLASEQYF. Drawing the rest from reference TRBV7-9 and TRBJ2-7, the complete variable domain is DTGVSQNPRHKITKRGQNVTFRCDPISEHNRLYWYRQTLGQGPEFLTYFQNEAQLEKSRLLSDRFSAERPKGSFSTLEIQRTEQGDSAMYLCASSLLASEQYFGPGTRLTVT.

The V gene is TRBV28, the J gene TRBJ1-2; D is undetermined. The V end lost 5 bases, the J end lost 9 bases, and 19 bases lay between the germline ends. CDR1 is MDHEN and CDR2 is SYDVKM in the germline V gene. The length of the CDR3 is 14 residues. CDR3 sequence reads: CASSPPGDPARYTF. The CDR3 DNA sequence: TGTGCCAGCAGTCCCCCTGGTGACCCCGCCCGCTACACCTTC.

This chain connects TRBV27 to TRBJ1-1, with D possibly TRBD1 on 5 matching bases. Trimming took off 8 bases at V and 4 bases at J, with 14 bases between the two ends. CDR1 is MNHEY and CDR2 is SMNVEV in the germline V gene (reference sequence). This CDR3 has 13 residues. The CDR3 loop is CASSLGVTTEAFF. CDR3 coding DNA: TGTGCCAGCTCCCTGGGGGTGACCACTGAAGCTTTCTTT.

The rearrangement joins TRBV7-2 to TRBJ2-7; D unclear. From germline, CDR1 is SGHTA and CDR2 FQGNSA. Trimming left V 6 bases short and J 5 bases short, with 23 bases between. The CDR3 is made up of 16 amino acids. CDR3 bases: TGTGCCAGCAGATCCATACCCGCCGGCTGGGCGGACGAGCAGTACTTC. Translation gives CASRSIPAGWADEQYF.

J is TRBJ2-1 and V is TRBV9; 9 bases fit TRBD2. Trimming removed 3 bases from V and 8 bases from J; junction bases left unmatched: 9. This CDR3 region has 15 residues. The germline V gene encodes CDR1 SGDLS and CDR2 YYNGEE. This CDR3 is CASSGAGGFSYEQFF. The CDR3, as DNA: TGTGCCAGCAGCGGAGCGGGGGGATTCAGCTATGAGCAGTTCTTC.

The chain combines TRBV4-3 with TRBJ1-1; possibly TRBD1 for D (6 bases). CDR3 length equals 15 residues. V gave up 1 base and J gave up 4 bases, with 13 bases separating them. Germline loops: CDR1 LGHNA, CDR2 YSLEER. The CDR3 DNA reads TGCGCCAGCAGCCAAGTTTACGGGGGCGGCACTGAAGCTTTCTTT. Translation: CASSQVYGGGTEAFF.

The V gene is TRBV6-5, the J gene TRBJ2-3; tentatively, D is TRBD2 (6 bases). This CDR3 is built from 12 residues. Deletions cut 6 bases from V and 13 bases from J, with 17 bases between. Looked up from germline, CDR1 is MNHEY and CDR2 is SVGAGI. This CDR3 reads CASSPTGTLEYF. DNA of the CDR3: TGTGCCAGCAGCCCGACCGGGACTCTGGAGTATTTT.

This chain uses TRBV2 with TRBJ2-5, with 11 bases aligning to TRBD2. The V segment lost 6 bases and the J segment 7 bases; nucleotides outside the gene matches: 10. The CDR3 length is 15 residues. CDR1 and CDR2 from the germline V gene are SNHLY and FYNNEI. The CDR3 sequence: CASSPVSGGEGTQYF. The CDR3 coding sequence is TGTGCCAGCAGCCCCGTTAGCGGGGGGGAAGGGACCCAGTACTTC.

V usage is TRBV5-1 and J usage is TRBJ1-1; the D is unclear. V gave up 0 bases and J gave up 1 base, with 7 bases separating them. The CDR3 is 14 amino acids. Germline-derived CDR1 and CDR2 are SGHRS and YFSETQ. CDR3 in DNA: TGCGCCAGCAGCTTGGAGGACTCGAACACTGAAGCTTTCTTT. The encoded protein is CASSLEDSNTEAFF.

This chain joins TRBV4-1 and TRBJ2-7; D gene uncertain. The CDR3 runs 15 residues. V was clipped by 0 bases and J by 2 bases, with 11 bases between them. Looked up from germline, CDR1 is MGHRA and CDR2 is YSYEKL. DNA for the CDR3: TGCGCCAGCAGCCAAGATCGCGGCGCCCCCTACGAGCAGTACTTC. This sequence encodes CASSQDRGAPYEQYF.

This clone was recorded once. The V gene is TRBV18, the J gene TRBJ2-5; 10 positions agree with TRBD2. V shed 3 bases and J 5 bases; nucleotides not matched to a gene: 12. Germline CDR1 is KGHSH and CDR2 is LQKENI. The CDR3 is 17 residues long. The CDR3: CASSPAMGLAGEETQYF. The CDR3 bases are TGTGCCAGCTCACCCGCCATGGGGCTAGCGGGAGAGGAGACCCAGTACTTC. Using reference TRBV18 and TRBJ2-5 for the parts outside the CDR3, the full variable domain is NAGVMQNPRHLVRRRGQEARLRCSPMKGHSHVYWYRQLPEEGLKFMVYLQKENIIDESGMPKERFSAEFPKEGPSILRIQQVVRGDSAAYFCASSPAMGLAGEETQYFGPGTRLLVL.

The rearrangement links TRBV28 to TRBJ2-7; 11 nucleotides match TRBD1. Losses at the gene ends were 6 bases for V and 4 bases for J; bases not matched to a gene: 5. CDR1 and CDR2 from the germline V gene are MDHEN and SYDVKM. This CDR3 is built from 14 residues. Here the CDR3 DNA reads TGTGCCAGCAGGAGCGGGACAGGGGGTTACGAGCAGTACTTC. It is translated as CASRSGTGGYEQYF.

The gene calls are TRBV2 and TRBJ2-1; D gene unclear. Germline lookup yields CDR1 SNHLY and CDR2 FYNNEI. The CDR3 totals 12 residues. V was cut by 1 base and J by 9 bases, with 7 bases left in between. Here the CDR3 DNA reads TGTGCCAGCAGTGAAGGGGTAGGTGAGCAGTTCTTC. Translated, it gives CASSEGVGEQFF.

V usage is TRBV29-1 and J usage is TRBJ2-7; 8 bases align to TRBD1. Trimming cost V 6 bases and J 0 bases; bases outside gene matches: 10. The CDR3 totals 15 residues. Germline V lookup: CDR1 SQVTM, CDR2 ANQGSEA. The CDR3 region is CSVEHRGTSSYEQYF. The CDR3 DNA sequence: TGCAGCGTCGAACACAGGGGGACAAGCTCCTACGAGCAGTACTTC.

This sequence joins TRBV5-6 and TRBJ2-3; D gene unclear. Germline V gives CDR1 SGHDT, CDR2 YYEEEE. Deletions cut 3 bases from V and 2 bases from J, with 4 bases between. CDR3 length: 12 residues. CDR3 residues: CASSSTTDTQYF. CDR3 DNA: TGTGCCAGCAGCTCCACCACAGATACGCAGTATTTT.

The chain combines TRBV30 with TRBJ2-7, with D perhaps TRBD2 (6 bases). This CDR3 comprises 17 residues. From germline, CDR1 is GTSNPN and CDR2 SVGIG (reference sequence). Trimming removed 4 bases at V and 2 bases at J, with 24 bases between. The CDR3 DNA sequence: TGTGCCTGGAACGGGGGACCGGGTAATCTAAGGACCTACGAGCAGTACTTC. It codes for CAWNGGPGNLRTYEQYF.

The chain recombines TRBV6-5 with TRBJ2-7; D might be TRBD1 (5 bases). The CDR3 is made up of 13 amino acids. V dropped 5 bases and J dropped 2 bases, with 10 bases sitting between them. CDR1 and CDR2 (germline): MNHEY, SVGAGI. The CDR3 nucleotides read TGTGCCAGCAGTCCCCGGACAACCTACGAGCAGTACTTC. The encoded protein is CASSPRTTYEQYF.